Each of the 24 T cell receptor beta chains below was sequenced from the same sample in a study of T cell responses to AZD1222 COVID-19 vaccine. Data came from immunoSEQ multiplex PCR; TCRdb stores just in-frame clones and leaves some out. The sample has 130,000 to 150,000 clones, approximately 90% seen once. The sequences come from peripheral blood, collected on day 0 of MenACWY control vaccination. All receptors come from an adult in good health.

The CDR3 protein is CASSLSRGHGDTEAFF. CDR3 in DNA: TGTGCCAGCAGTTTATCTCGGGGCCATGGGGACACTGAAGCTTTCTTT. The chain employs TRBV27 and TRBJ1-1; possible D gene TRBD1, 5 bases. Trimming removed 0 bases from V and 3 bases from J, with 14 bases in between. CDR1 is MNHEY, CDR2 SMNVEV, per germline (reference sequence). CDR3 length equals 16 residues.

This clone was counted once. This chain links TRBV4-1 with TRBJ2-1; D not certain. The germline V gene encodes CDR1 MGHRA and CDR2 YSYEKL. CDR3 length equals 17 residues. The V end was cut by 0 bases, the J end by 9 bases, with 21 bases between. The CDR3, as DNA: TGCGCCAGCAGCCAAGAGGGCGTTGGACCATTATCGGGTGAGCAGTTCTTC. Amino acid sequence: CASSQEGVGPLSGEQFF.

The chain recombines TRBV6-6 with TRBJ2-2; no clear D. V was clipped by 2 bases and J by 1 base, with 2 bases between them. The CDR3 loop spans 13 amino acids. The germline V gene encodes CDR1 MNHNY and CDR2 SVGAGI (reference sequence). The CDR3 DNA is TGTGCCAGCAGTTACATGAACACCGGGGAGCTGTTTTTT. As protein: CASSYMNTGELFF.

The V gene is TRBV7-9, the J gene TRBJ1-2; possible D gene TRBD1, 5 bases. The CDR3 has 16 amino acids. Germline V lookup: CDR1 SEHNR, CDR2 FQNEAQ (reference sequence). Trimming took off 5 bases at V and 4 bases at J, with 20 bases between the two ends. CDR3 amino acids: CASSRDLRPGSYGYTF. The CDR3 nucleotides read TGTGCCAGCAGCCGGGACTTGAGGCCAGGGAGCTATGGCTACACCTTC. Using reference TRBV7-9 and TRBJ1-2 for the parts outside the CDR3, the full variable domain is DTGVSQNPRHKITKRGQNVTFRCDPISEHNRLYWYRQTLGQGPEFLTYFQNEAQLEKSRLLSDRFSAERPKGSFSTLEIQRTEQGDSAMYLCASSRDLRPGSYGYTFGSGTRLTVV.

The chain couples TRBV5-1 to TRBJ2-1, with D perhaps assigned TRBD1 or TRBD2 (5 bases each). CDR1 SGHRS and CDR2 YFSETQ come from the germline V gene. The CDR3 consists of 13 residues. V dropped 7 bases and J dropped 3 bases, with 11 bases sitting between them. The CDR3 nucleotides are TGCGCCAGCGGGGACCTAGGCTACAATGAGCAGTTCTTC. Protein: CASGDLGYNEQFF.

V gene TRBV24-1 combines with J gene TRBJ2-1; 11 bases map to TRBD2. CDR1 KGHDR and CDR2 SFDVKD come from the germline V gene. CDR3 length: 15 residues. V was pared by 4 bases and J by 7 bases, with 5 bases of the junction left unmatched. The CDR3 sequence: CATSELAGGRNEQFF. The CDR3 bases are TGTGCCACCAGTGAGCTAGCGGGGGGTAGGAATGAGCAGTTCTTC.

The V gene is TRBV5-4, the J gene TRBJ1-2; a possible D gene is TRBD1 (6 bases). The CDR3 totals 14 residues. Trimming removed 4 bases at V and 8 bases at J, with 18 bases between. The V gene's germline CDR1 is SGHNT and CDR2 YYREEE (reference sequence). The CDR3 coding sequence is TGTGCCAGCAGCATCCCCGGGGGGGCGTCGGGCTACACCTTC. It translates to CASSIPGGASGYTF. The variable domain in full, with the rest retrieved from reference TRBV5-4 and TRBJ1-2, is ETGVTQSPTHLIKTRGQQVTLRCSSQSGHNTVSWYQQALGQGPQFIFQYYREEENGRGNFPPRFSGLQFPNYSSELNVNALELDDSALYLCASSIPGGASGYTFGSGTRLTVV.

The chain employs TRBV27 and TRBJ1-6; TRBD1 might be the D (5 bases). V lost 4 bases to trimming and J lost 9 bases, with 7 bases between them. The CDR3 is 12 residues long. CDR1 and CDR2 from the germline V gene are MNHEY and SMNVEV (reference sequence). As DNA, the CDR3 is TGTGCCAGCAGTTCCCAGGGTTCACCCCTCCACTTT. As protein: CASSSQGSPLHF.

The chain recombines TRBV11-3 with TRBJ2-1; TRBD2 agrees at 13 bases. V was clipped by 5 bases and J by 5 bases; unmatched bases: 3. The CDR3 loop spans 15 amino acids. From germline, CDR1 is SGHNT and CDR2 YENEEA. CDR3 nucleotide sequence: TGTGCCAGCAGCCCGGGACTAGCGGGAAACAATGAGCAGTTCTTC. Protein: CASSPGLAGNNEQFF.

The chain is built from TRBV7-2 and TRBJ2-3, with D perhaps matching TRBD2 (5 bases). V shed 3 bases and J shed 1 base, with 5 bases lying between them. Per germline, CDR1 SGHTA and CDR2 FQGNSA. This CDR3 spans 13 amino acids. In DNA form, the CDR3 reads TGTGCCAGCAGCTTCGGGGGCACAGATACGCAGTATTTT. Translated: CASSFGGTDTQYF.

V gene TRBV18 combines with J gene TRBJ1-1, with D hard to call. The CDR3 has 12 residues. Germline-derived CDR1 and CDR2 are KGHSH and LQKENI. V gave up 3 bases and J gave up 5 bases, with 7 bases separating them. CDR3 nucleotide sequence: TGTGCCAGCTCACCTACCAGGACTGAAGCTTTCTTT. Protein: CASSPTRTEAFF.

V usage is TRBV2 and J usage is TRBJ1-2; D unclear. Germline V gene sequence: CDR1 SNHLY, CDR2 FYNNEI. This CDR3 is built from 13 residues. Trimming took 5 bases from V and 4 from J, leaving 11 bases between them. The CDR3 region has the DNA TGTGCCAGCAGTCTTGGCGTCTCCTATGGCTACACCTTC. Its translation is CASSLGVSYGYTF.

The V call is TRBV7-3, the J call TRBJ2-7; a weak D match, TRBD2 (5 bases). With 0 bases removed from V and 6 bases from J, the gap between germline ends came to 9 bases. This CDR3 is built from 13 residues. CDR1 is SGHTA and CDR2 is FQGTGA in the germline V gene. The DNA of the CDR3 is TGTGCCAGCAGCTTAACCGGGAAGGTCGAGCAGTACTTC. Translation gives CASSLTGKVEQYF. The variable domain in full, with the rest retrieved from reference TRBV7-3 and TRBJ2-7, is GAGVSQTPSNKVTEKGKYVELRCDPISGHTALYWYRQSLGQGPEFLIYFQGTGAADDSGLPNDRFFAVRPEGSVSTLKIQRTERGDSAVYLCASSLTGKVEQYFGPGTRLTVT.

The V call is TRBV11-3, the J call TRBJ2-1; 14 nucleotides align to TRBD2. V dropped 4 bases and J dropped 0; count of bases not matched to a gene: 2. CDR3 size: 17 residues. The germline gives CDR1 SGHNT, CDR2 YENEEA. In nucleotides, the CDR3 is TGTGCCAGCAGCTCCGGGACTAGCGGGGGCTCCTACAATGAGCAGTTCTTC. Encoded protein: CASSSGTSGGSYNEQFF. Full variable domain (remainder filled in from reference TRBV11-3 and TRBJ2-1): EAGVVQSPRYKIIEKKQPVAFWCNPISGHNTLYWYLQNLGQGPELLIRYENEEAVDDSQLPKDRFSAERLKGVDSTLKIQPAELGDSAVYLCASSSGTSGGSYNEQFFGPGTRLTVL.

Written as DNA, the CDR3 is TGTGCCAGCAGTTCACGCACGTCGGATCAGCCCCAGCATTTT. Translating gives CASSSRTSDQPQHF. The chain couples TRBV6-6 to TRBJ1-5; no clear D. Trimming stripped 4 bases from V and 5 bases from J, with 12 bases between. In germline, CDR1 is MNHNY, CDR2 SVGAGI (reference sequence). This CDR3 has 14 amino acids.

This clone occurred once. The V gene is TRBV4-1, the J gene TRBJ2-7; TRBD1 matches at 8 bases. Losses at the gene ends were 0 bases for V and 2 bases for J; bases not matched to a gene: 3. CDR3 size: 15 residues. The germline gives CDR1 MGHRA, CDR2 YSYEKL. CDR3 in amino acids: CASSQETGEPYEQYF. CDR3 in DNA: TGCGCCAGCAGCCAAGAGACAGGGGAACCCTACGAGCAGTACTTC.

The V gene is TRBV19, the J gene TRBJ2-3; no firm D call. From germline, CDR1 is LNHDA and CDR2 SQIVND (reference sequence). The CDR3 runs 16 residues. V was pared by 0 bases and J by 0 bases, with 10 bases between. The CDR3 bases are TGTGCCAGTAGTATAGAAGGGTTAACAAGCACAGATACGCAGTATTTT. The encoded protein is CASSIEGLTSTDTQYF.

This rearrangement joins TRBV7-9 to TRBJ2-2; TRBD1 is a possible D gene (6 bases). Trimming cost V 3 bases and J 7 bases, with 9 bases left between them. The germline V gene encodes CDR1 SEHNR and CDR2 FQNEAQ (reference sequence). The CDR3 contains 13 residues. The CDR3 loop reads CASSLGHDGELFF. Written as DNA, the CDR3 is TGTGCCAGCAGCTTGGGACATGACGGGGAGCTGTTTTTT.

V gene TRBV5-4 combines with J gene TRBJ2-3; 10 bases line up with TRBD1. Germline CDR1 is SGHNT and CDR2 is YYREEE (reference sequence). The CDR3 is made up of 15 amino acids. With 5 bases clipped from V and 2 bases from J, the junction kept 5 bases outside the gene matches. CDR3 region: CASRGDRGNTDTQYF. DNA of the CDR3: TGTGCCAGCAGGGGGGACAGGGGTAACACAGATACGCAGTATTTT.

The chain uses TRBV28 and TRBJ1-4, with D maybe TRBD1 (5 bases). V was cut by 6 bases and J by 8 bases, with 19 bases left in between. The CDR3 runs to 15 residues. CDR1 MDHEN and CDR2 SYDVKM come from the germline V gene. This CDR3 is CASRPDRLPGEKLFF. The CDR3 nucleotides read TGTGCCAGCAGACCGGACCGACTTCCAGGGGAAAAACTGTTTTTT.

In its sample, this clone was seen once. CDR3 region: CAISESLNLDEQYF. The CDR3 nucleotides read TGTGCCATCAGTGAGTCCTTAAATTTGGACGAGCAGTACTTC. The chain carries TRBV10-3 and TRBJ2-7; no firm D call. The germline V and J ends were trimmed by 0 bases and 5 bases, with 11 bases remaining between them. The CDR3 is 14 amino acids. Germline CDR1 ENHRY, CDR2 SYGVKD.

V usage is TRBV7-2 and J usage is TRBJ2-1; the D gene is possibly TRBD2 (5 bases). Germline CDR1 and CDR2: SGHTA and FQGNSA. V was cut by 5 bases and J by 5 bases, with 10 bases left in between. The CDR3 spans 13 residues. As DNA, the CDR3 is TGTGCCAGCAGCAATACTAGAAACAATGAGCAGTTCTTC. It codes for CASSNTRNNEQFF.

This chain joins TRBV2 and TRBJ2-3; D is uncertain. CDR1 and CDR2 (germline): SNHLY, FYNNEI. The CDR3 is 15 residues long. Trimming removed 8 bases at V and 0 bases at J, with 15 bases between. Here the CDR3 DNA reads TGTGCCAGCGGTGTGGCAGCACCAAGCACAGATACGCAGTATTTT. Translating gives CASGVAAPSTDTQYF. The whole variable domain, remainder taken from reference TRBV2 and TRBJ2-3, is EPEVTQTPSHQVTQMGQEVILRCVPISNHLYFYWYRQILGQKVEFLVSFYNNEISEKSEIFDDQFSVERPDGSNFTLKIRSTKLEDSAMYFCASGVAAPSTDTQYFGPGTRLTVL.

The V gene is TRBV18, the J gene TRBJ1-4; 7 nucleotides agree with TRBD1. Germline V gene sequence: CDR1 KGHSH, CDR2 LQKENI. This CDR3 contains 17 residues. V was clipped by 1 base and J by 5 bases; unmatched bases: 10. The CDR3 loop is CASSPLRAIQGNEKLFF. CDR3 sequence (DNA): TGTGCCAGCTCACCACTTCGGGCCATACAGGGGAATGAAAAACTGTTTTTT.